This T cell receptor (beta chain) derives from a study of blood T cells in healthy people across ages. Study information: With template switching, about one barcoded beta molecule was captured per two T cells.

A second PCR, run for about 7 to 11 cycles, used a sample-barcoded 5' primer plus a J-beta primer mix. Every sample gave at least 3 million paired-end reads containing CDR3. TCRdb re-called the 5' RACE reads through MiXCR, storing one row per CDR3 protein. Here the sample spans around 1,100,000 distinct CDR3 sequences, around two fifths being singletons. A word on this clonotype: Its antigen is still unknown.

The study's findings and limits: Researchers said unsorted PBMCs prevented a conclusive naive versus antigen-experienced comparison.

The CDR3 spans 18 residues. Looked up from germline, CDR1 is SGHRS and CDR2 is YFSETQ. V was clipped by 2 bases and J by 0 bases; unmatched bases: 7. Samples had at least 7 million PBMCs isolated from them. The sequenced material came from blood. The chain is built from TRBV5-1 and TRBJ2-3; 12 bases match TRBD2. The receptor was derived from a man younger than 35 in good health. The CDR3 is CASSFRLAGDSSTDTQYF. The CDR3 DNA is TGCGCCAGCAGCTTTAGACTAGCGGGGGACTCGAGCACAGATACGCAGTATTTT.